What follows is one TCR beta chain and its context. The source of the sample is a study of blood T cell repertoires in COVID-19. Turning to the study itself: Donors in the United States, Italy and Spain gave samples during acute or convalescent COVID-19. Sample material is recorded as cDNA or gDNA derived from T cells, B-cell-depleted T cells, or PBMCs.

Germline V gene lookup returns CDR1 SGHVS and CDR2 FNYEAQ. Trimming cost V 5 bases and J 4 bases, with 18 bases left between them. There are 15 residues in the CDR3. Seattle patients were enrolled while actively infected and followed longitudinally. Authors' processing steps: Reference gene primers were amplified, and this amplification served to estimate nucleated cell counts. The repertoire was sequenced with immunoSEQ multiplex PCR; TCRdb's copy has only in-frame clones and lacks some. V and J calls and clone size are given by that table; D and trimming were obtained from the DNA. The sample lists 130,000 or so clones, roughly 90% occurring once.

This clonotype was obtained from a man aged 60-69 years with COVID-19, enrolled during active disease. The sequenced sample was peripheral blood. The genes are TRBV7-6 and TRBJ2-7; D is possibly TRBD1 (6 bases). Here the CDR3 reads CASSRADTGWYEQYF. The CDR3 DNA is TGTGCCAGCAGCCGAGCGGACACAGGGTGGTACGAGCAGTACTTC.